This T cell receptor (beta chain) was sequenced during a study of cytomegalovirus exposure and HLA in healthy donors. As regards this clone: The antigen is undetermined.

Findings of the study overall: Donors were assumed by presence/absence analyses to have roughly uniform sequencing depth. Evidence from a later analysis indicated that most CMV-associated TCR beta chains looked HLA-restricted.

The study ran its PCR with 60 Vbeta and 13 Jbeta primers. Original handling: Unique TCR beta chains totaled 65 million to 95 million in a later count, with approximately 11 million of them shared. Here immunoSEQ multiplex PCR was the method, and the copy in TCRdb shows in-frame clones only, minus some. For V, J and clone size, that table is used; D and trimming come from the DNA. The sample yields 110,000 or so clones, 82% seen once. Germline-derived CDR1 and CDR2 are SGHTS and YDEGEE. CDR3 length: 16 amino acids. The germline V and J ends were trimmed by 4 bases and 2 bases, with 18 bases remaining between them.

The specimen sequenced was PBMCs. This TCR was recovered from a woman aged 18-35 years in good health and CMV-seronegative. This rearrangement joins TRBV5-8 to TRBJ1-2; weak D call: TRBD1 (5 bases). CDR3 in amino acids: CASSPAVGQGNYGYTF. CDR3 DNA: TGTGCCAGCAGCCCGGCGGTGGGGCAGGGAAACTATGGCTACACCTTC. Looking up the rest from reference TRBV5-8 and TRBJ1-2 gives the full variable domain: EAGVTQSPTHLIKTRGQQATLRCSPISGHTSVYWYQQALGLGLQFLLWYDEGEERNRGNFPPRFSGRQFPNYSSELNVNALELEDSALYLCASSPAVGQGNYGYTFGSGTRLTVV.